Listed below are T cell receptor beta chains from one sample, sequenced in a study of cytomegalovirus exposure and HLA in healthy donors. Here immunoSEQ multiplex PCR was the method, and the copy in TCRdb shows in-frame clones only, minus some. The sample carries about 90,000 clones, 78% recorded once. Sequences were obtained from PBMCs. All receptors come from a woman between 40 and 55 years old in good health and CMV-seropositive. Both conserved end residues are part of each CDR3. Each record gives: V gene, clone size, J gene, CDR3 length, D gene, CDR3 DNA, CDR3 protein. The D gene is left open where the match is weak. Size tells how often a clone was seen (once, few, many) or the class of an expanded clone, and some rows leave it out.

v_call: TRBV7-2; clone_size: -; j_call: TRBJ1-2; cdr3_length: 15; d_call: -; cdr3_nt: TGTGCCAGCAGCTTACAGGGTGGGGGCGCTCATGGCTACACCTTC; cdr3_aa: CASSLQGGGAHGYTF
v_call: TRBV14; clone_size: -; j_call: TRBJ2-5; cdr3_length: 15; d_call: TRBD2; cdr3_nt: TGTGCCAGCAGCCAATCCTTAGCGGGAGAAGAGACCCAGTACTTC; cdr3_aa: CASSQSLAGEETQYF
v_call: TRBV6-5; clone_size: once; j_call: TRBJ2-1; cdr3_length: 14; d_call: TRBD2; cdr3_nt: TGTGCCAGCAGTTCTCGCGGGAGAAACAATGAGCAGTTCTTC; cdr3_aa: CASSSRGRNNEQFF
v_call: TRBV7-2; clone_size: -; j_call: TRBJ2-7; cdr3_length: 14; d_call: TRBD2; cdr3_nt: TGTGCCAGCAGCTTTATGGGTAGCGGGAGCGAGCAGTACTTC; cdr3_aa: CASSFMGSGSEQYF
v_call: TRBV10-2; clone_size: few; j_call: TRBJ2-1; cdr3_length: 13; d_call: -; cdr3_nt: TGCGCCACCTCCTTAGCGGTTTTCAATGAGCAGTTCTTC; cdr3_aa: CATSLAVFNEQFF
v_call: TRBV5-6; clone_size: -; j_call: TRBJ2-7; cdr3_length: 15; d_call: -; cdr3_nt: TGTGCCAGCAGCTGGGCCGTGGCCGGAACGTACGAGCAGTACTTC; cdr3_aa: CASSWAVAGTYEQYF
v_call: TRBV27; clone_size: -; j_call: TRBJ2-5; cdr3_length: 18; d_call: TRBD2; cdr3_nt: TGTGCCAGCACGAATGCTTGGACTAGCGGGACGTACCAAGAGACCCAGTACTTC; cdr3_aa: CASTNAWTSGTYQETQYF
v_call: TRBV7-9; clone_size: once; j_call: TRBJ1-1; cdr3_length: 13; d_call: -; cdr3_nt: TGTGCCAGCAGGCAGGGAACGAACACTGAAGCTTTCTTT; cdr3_aa: CASRQGTNTEAFF
v_call: TRBV27; clone_size: -; j_call: TRBJ2-1; cdr3_length: 16; d_call: TRBD2; cdr3_nt: TGTGCCAGCAGTTTTGGGTGGCTAGCGGGAGGAAATGAGCAGTTCTTC; cdr3_aa: CASSFGWLAGGNEQFF
v_call: TRBV11-2; clone_size: -; j_call: TRBJ1-5; cdr3_length: 16; d_call: -; cdr3_nt: TGTGCCAGCACTCAAAGGAGGAGGGTCCTCAATCAGCCCCAGCATTTT; cdr3_aa: CASTQRRRVLNQPQHF
v_call: TRBV6-5; clone_size: few; j_call: TRBJ2-5; cdr3_length: 12; d_call: -; cdr3_nt: TGTGCCAGCGGGAGGAGGCGAGAGACCCAGTACTTC; cdr3_aa: CASGRRRETQYF
v_call: TRBV7-8; clone_size: once; j_call: TRBJ2-7; cdr3_length: 13; d_call: -; cdr3_nt: TGTGCCAGCAGCCTATGGGCAGGGTACGAGCAGTACTTC; cdr3_aa: CASSLWAGYEQYF
v_call: TRBV10-3; clone_size: -; j_call: TRBJ2-2; cdr3_length: 16; d_call: TRBD1; cdr3_nt: TGTGCCATCAGCGCAGGACAGGGGGCGAACACCGGGGAGCTGTTTTTT; cdr3_aa: CAISAGQGANTGELFF
v_call: TRBV11-3; clone_size: -; j_call: TRBJ2-3; cdr3_length: 13; d_call: TRBD2; cdr3_nt: TGTGCCAGCAGCATCGGGAGGACAGATACGCAGTATTTT; cdr3_aa: CASSIGRTDTQYF
v_call: TRBV7-2; clone_size: -; j_call: TRBJ1-1; cdr3_length: 14; d_call: TRBD1; cdr3_nt: TGTGCCAGCAGCTACCCGACAGGGGCCACTGAAGCTTTCTTT; cdr3_aa: CASSYPTGATEAFF
v_call: TRBV19; clone_size: -; j_call: TRBJ2-5; cdr3_length: 12; d_call: -; cdr3_nt: TGTGCCAGTAGCCTAGGATCGGAGACCCAGTACTTC; cdr3_aa: CASSLGSETQYF